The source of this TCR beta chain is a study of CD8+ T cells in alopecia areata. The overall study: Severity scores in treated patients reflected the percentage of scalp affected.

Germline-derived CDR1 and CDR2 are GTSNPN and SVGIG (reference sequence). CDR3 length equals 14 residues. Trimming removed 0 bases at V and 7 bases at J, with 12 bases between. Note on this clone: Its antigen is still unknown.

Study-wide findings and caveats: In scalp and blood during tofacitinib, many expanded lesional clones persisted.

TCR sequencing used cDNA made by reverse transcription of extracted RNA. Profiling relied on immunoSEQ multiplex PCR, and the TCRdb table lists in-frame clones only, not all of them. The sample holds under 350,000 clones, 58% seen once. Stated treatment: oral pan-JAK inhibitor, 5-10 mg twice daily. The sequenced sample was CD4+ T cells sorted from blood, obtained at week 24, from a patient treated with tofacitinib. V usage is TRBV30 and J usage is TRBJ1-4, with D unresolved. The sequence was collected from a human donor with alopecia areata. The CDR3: CAWSVRPSGEKLFF. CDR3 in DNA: TGTGCCTGGAGTGTAAGGCCCTCGGGTGAAAAACTGTTTTTT.